This is a list of T cell receptor beta chains from one sample in a study of cytomegalovirus exposure and HLA in healthy donors. TCRdb's copy holds only in-frame clones and misses some; the assay was immunoSEQ multiplex PCR. The table shows about 76,000 clones, with about 66% occurring only once. Sequencing used PBMCs. Source of these receptors: a man aged 60 to 75 in good health and CMV-seropositive. Each CDR3 is given with its conserved first and last residue. The order of the fields is clone size, J gene, D gene, V gene, CDR3 protein, CDR3 DNA. A D gene is named only where the DNA matches it firmly. Size values are once, few and many counts, or a class for expanded clones, and some rows have none.

- TRBJ1-2 TRBD1 TRBV6-6 CASRETGAGYGYTF TGTGCCAGCAGAGAAACAGGGGCGGGCTATGGCTACACCTTC
- TRBJ1-5 - TRBV4-2 CASSQGQGNQPQHF TGTGCCAGCAGCCAAGGGCAGGGCAATCAGCCCCAGCATTTT
- TRBJ2-2 - TRBV4-2 CASSPGTLNTGELFF TGTGCCAGCAGCCCCGGGACACTCAACACCGGGGAGCTGTTTTTT
- TRBJ2-7 - TRBV6-6 CASKGLRIGSYEQYF TGTGCCAGCAAAGGACTGAGGATAGGATCCTACGAGCAGTACTTC
- TRBJ2-5 TRBD1 TRBV7-9 CASSLVTGGSQLVETQYF TGTGCCAGCAGCTTAGTCACAGGGGGAAGCCAATTAGTTGAGACCCAGTACTTC
- TRBJ2-1 TRBD2 TRBV29-1 CSVERGLAGGKGNEQFF TGCAGCGTTGAACGAGGACTAGCGGGAGGAAAGGGCAATGAGCAGTTCTTC
- TRBJ1-1 - TRBV6-5 CATQTFTEAFF TGTGCCACCCAAACTTTCACTGAAGCTTTCTTT
- TRBJ2-7 - TRBV10-3 CAISKQGSEVHEQYF TGTGCCATCAGTAAGCAGGGAAGTGAAGTCCACGAGCAGTACTTC
once TRBJ1-6 - TRBV5-1 CASSLDRQDSPLHF TGCGCCAGCAGCTTGGACAGGCAGGACTCACCCCTCCACTTT
- TRBJ2-7 TRBD2 TRBV14 CASSQLAGDYEQYF TGTGCCAGCAGCCAGCTAGCGGGAGACTACGAGCAGTACTTC
- TRBJ2-2 - TRBV12-5 CASATGGELFF TGTGCTAGTGCCACAGGGGGGGAGCTGTTTTTT
few TRBJ1-5 TRBD1 TRBV2 CASSKLTGGGNQPQHF TGTGCCAGCAGTAAATTGACAGGGGGTGGCAATCAGCCCCAGCATTTT
- TRBJ1-1 - TRBV28 CASSLYQGSGTEAFF TGTGCCAGCAGTTTATACCAGGGGTCAGGCACTGAAGCTTTCTTT
- TRBJ2-3 TRBD1 TRBV27 CASMRQGRTDTQYF TGTGCCAGCATGCGACAGGGTAGAACAGATACGCAGTATTTT
- TRBJ1-5 - TRBV6-5 CASSHGGGSNQPQHF TGTGCCAGCAGTCACGGGGGGGGAAGCAATCAGCCCCAGCATTTT
- TRBJ2-1 TRBD2 TRBV5-1 CASSLRAGSSYNEQFF TGCGCCAGCAGCTTGAGAGCGGGGAGCTCCTACAATGAGCAGTTCTTC
few TRBJ1-1 - TRBV6-5 CASSLFTGNTEAFF TGTGCCAGCAGTCTTTTCACTGGGAACACTGAAGCTTTCTTT
few TRBJ2-7 - TRBV10-1 CASSATGGSSYEQYF TGCGCCAGCAGTGCTACGGGGGGCTCATCCTACGAGCAGTACTTC
- TRBJ2-7 - TRBV11-3 CASSLAETYEQYF TGTGCCAGCAGCTTAGCAGAAACCTACGAGCAGTACTTC
- TRBJ2-5 - TRBV7-9 CSSSSAMVQETQYF TGTTCCAGCAGCTCCGCGATGGTGCAAGAGACCCAGTACTTC
- TRBJ2-1 - TRBV7-2 CASSPTYNEQFF TGTGCCAGCAGCCCTACCTACAATGAGCAGTTCTTC
- TRBJ1-2 - TRBV19 CASSSFPRDNSNYGYTF TGTGCCAGTAGTTCCTTTCCACGGGACAACTCTAACTATGGCTACACCTTC
- TRBJ2-1 TRBD1 TRBV27 CASSLTGPPYNEQFF TGTGCCAGCAGCCTGACAGGGCCCCCCTACAATGAGCAGTTCTTC
few TRBJ2-2 - TRBV6-1 CASSVALTGELFF TGTGCCAGCAGTGTTGCGCTCACCGGGGAGCTGTTTTTT
- TRBJ2-7 - TRBV5-1 CASSLADRTYEQYF TGCGCCAGCAGCTTGGCCGACAGGACATACGAGCAGTACTTC
- TRBJ1-6 - TRBV11-2 CASSLANRVNSPLHF TGTGCCAGCAGCTTAGCAAACAGGGTGAATTCACCCCTCCACTTT
- TRBJ1-4 TRBD1 TRBV2 CASSRDREPKLFF TGTGCCAGCAGTCGGGACAGAGAGCCGAAACTGTTTTTT
few TRBJ2-3 - TRBV30 CAWNERSTDTQYF TGTGCCTGGAATGAGCGGTCCACAGATACGCAGTATTTT
- TRBJ2-5 TRBD1 TRBV5-4 CASSLTGDQETQYF TGTGCCAGCAGCTTGACAGGGGATCAAGAGACCCAGTACTTC
- TRBJ2-5 TRBD2 TRBV5-4 CASSLGEGGPEETQYF TGTGCCAGCAGCTTGGGGGAGGGAGGGCCAGAAGAGACCCAGTACTTC
- TRBJ2-7 - TRBV6-5 CASSPQRGFTYEQYF TGTGCCAGCAGTCCCCAAAGGGGGTTCACCTACGAGCAGTACTTC
- TRBJ2-7 - TRBV29-1 CSVIQGYEQYF TGCAGCGTAATACAGGGTTACGAGCAGTACTTC
- TRBJ1-2 TRBD1 TRBV18 CASSRQGADYGYTF TGTGCCAGCTCAAGACAGGGGGCGGACTATGGCTACACCTTC
- TRBJ1-6 - TRBV14 CASSQGFGQLNSPLHF TGTGCCAGCAGCCAGGGATTCGGACAGCTTAATTCACCCCTCCACTTT
- TRBJ1-4 - TRBV11-2 CASSQELRPGNEKLFF TGTGCCAGCAGCCAAGAACTGCGGCCGGGAAATGAAAAACTGTTTTTT
- TRBJ2-7 TRBD1 TRBV5-6 CASSTGTGVYEQYF TGTGCCAGCAGCACCGGGACAGGGGTTTACGAGCAGTACTTC
- TRBJ1-6 - TRBV5-1 CASSPRADFYNSPLHF TGCGCCAGCAGCCCGCGCGCGGATTTTTATAATTCACCCCTCCACTTT
- TRBJ1-1 TRBD1 TRBV7-9 CSSSSGTANTEAFF TGTTCCAGCAGCTCCGGGACAGCTAACACTGAAGCTTTCTTT
- TRBJ2-2 - TRBV19 CASSIYRSGVTGELFF TGTGCCAGTAGTATATACAGGTCGGGAGTCACCGGGGAGCTGTTTTTT
- TRBJ1-1 - TRBV6-5 CASSYQTTGNTEAFF TGTGCCAGCAGTTACCAGACCACAGGGAACACTGAAGCTTTCTTT
- TRBJ2-7 TRBD1 TRBV6-1 CASSRDSSIYEQYF TGTGCCAGCAGTCGGGACAGCTCAATCTACGAGCAGTACTTC
few TRBJ2-7 TRBD1 TRBV4-3 CASSPENRGHYEQYF TGCGCCAGCAGCCCAGAGAACAGGGGGCATTACGAGCAGTACTTC
once TRBJ2-1 - TRBV7-9 CSSSLTSWEQFF TGTTCCAGCAGCTTAACTTCTTGGGAGCAGTTCTTC
- TRBJ1-5 TRBD1 TRBV19 CASSILDRDGQPQHF TGTGCCAGTAGTATCCTGGACAGGGATGGACAGCCCCAGCATTTT
- TRBJ1-4 - TRBV9 CASSASGLGNEKLFF TGTGCCAGCAGCGCTTCGGGATTGGGTAATGAAAAACTGTTTTTT
- TRBJ2-2 - TRBV6-5 CASSRFLSGELFF TGTGCCAGCAGTCGGTTTTTGTCCGGGGAGCTGTTTTTT
- TRBJ1-1 - TRBV7-2 CASSETPGHPEAFF TGTGCCAGCAGCGAAACCCCAGGACACCCTGAAGCTTTCTTT
- TRBJ2-5 - TRBV5-6 CASSSVHAGGQETQYF TGTGCCAGCAGCTCCGTACACGCCGGGGGCCAAGAGACCCAGTACTTC
- TRBJ2-7 TRBD2 TRBV18 CASSPLGEGSYEQYF TGTGCCAGCTCACCACTTGGGGAGGGCTCCTACGAGCAGTACTTC
- TRBJ2-7 - TRBV28 CASSYWEAVEQYF TGTGCCAGCAGTTACTGGGAGGCGGTCGAGCAGTACTTC
- TRBJ2-7 TRBD2 TRBV30 CAWSGGRRGGNAYEQYF TGTGCCTGGAGTGGGGGGAGGCGGGGGGGAAACGCCTACGAGCAGTACTTC
- TRBJ1-5 TRBD1 TRBV19 CASSALRQGARNQPQHF TGTGCCAGTAGTGCCCTCAGACAGGGGGCGCGGAATCAGCCCCAGCATTTT
- TRBJ2-1 TRBD1 TRBV4-2 CASSHLFPGQGDNEQFF TGTGCCAGCAGCCATCTCTTTCCGGGACAGGGGGACAATGAGCAGTTCTTC
once TRBJ2-2 TRBD1 TRBV5-4 CASSRTGNPGELFF TGTGCCAGCAGTCGGACAGGGAACCCCGGGGAGCTGTTTTTT
- TRBJ1-3 - TRBV6-6 CASSPGQPSGNTIYF TGTGCCAGCAGTCCAGGACAGCCCTCTGGAAACACCATATATTTT